This T cell receptor (beta chain) was sequenced for a study of regulatory T cells in long-lasting Graves disease. Overall study: For a period under 3 months, newly diagnosed Graves' patients had taken antithyroid drugs. Study results and limitations: Favored gene segments in persistent disease were TRBV28, TRBJ1-2 and TRBJ2-5.

This CDR3 has 12 amino acids. Trimming stripped 1 base from V and 8 bases from J, with 8 bases between. Germline CDR1 is SEHNR and CDR2 is FQNEAQ (reference sequence). In this sample, this clonotype turned up many times. Its specificity is unknown. Library construction for TCR beta used iRepertoire HTBI primers and Arm-PCR of CDR3 regions. Each CDR3 protein gets one entry after TCRdb re-called the multiplex PCR reads with MiXCR. This sample has 350,000 to 400,000 distinct CDR3 sequences; around 15% occur once, and the top ten carry about a fifth. Time point: newly diagnosed GD, antithyroid drugs for less than 3 months. From RNA extracted from PBMCs, the TCR library was made. Doctors identified Graves' disease using the American Thyroid Association guidelines.

The origin of this receptor is a female donor with Graves disease. V and J are TRBV7-9 and TRBJ1-2; D uncertain. The specimen comprised peripheral blood mononuclear cells (PBMCs), sampled at new diagnosis, from a patient treated with antithyroid drugs. The CDR3 DNA is TGTGCCAGCAGCTTAGGCTCGGTGGGCTACACCTTC. It translates to CASSLGSVGYTF.